Listed here are 17 T cell receptor beta chains from one sample, sequenced in a study of blood T cell repertoires in COVID-19. Assay: immunoSEQ multiplex PCR; the TCRdb copy retains only in-frame clones and omits some. The repertoire holds roughly 190,000 clones, with around 84% as singletons. The sample consisted of peripheral blood. These receptors all come from a man in his thirties or forties with active or convalescent COVID-19.

This clone was detected only once. CDR3 sequence: CASLRGGWYEQYV. DNA for the CDR3: TGTGCCAGCTTGAGGGGGGGCTGGTACGAGCAGTACGTC. The chain joins TRBV2 to TRBJ2-7; TRBD2 might be the D (7 bases). This CDR3 spans 13 amino acids. Germline CDR1 SNHLY, CDR2 FYNNEI. V was trimmed by 8 bases and J by 4 bases, leaving 15 bases between them.

The chain couples TRBV9 to TRBJ1-1; the match to TRBD1 covers 8 bases. There are 14 residues in the CDR3. V lost 1 base to trimming and J lost 5 bases; unmatched junction nucleotides: 4. Per germline, CDR1 SGDLS and CDR2 YYNGEE. In DNA form, the CDR3 reads TGTGCCAGCAGCGTAACCGACAGGGGAACTGAAGCTTTCTTT. It encodes CASSVTDRGTEAFF.

The rearrangement uses TRBV27 and TRBJ2-1; a possible D gene is TRBD2 (6 bases). Germline V CDR1 and CDR2: MNHEY, SMNVEV (reference sequence). The germline V and J ends were trimmed by 2 bases and 9 bases, with 23 bases remaining between them. The CDR3 has 17 amino acids. The CDR3 here is CASSLSIAAAEGVEQFF. Here the CDR3 DNA reads TGTGCCAGCAGTTTAAGCATAGCGGCGGCTGAGGGTGTTGAGCAGTTCTTC.

The chain recombines TRBV5-1 with TRBJ2-7, with D hard to call. CDR3 length: 12 amino acids. In germline, CDR1 is SGHRS, CDR2 YFSETQ. The V gene lost 3 bases and the J gene lost 1 base, with 5 bases spanning the gap. The CDR3 reads CASSSQSYEQYF. CDR3 coding DNA: TGCGCCAGCAGCTCCCAGTCCTACGAGCAGTACTTC.

V gene TRBV18 combines with J gene TRBJ1-5, with TRBD1 matching 8 bases. The CDR3 spans 16 residues. After removal of 2 bases from V and 1 base from J, the junction contained 4 bases not matched to a gene. Germline CDR1 is KGHSH and CDR2 is LQKENI. The CDR3 spells CASSPAGQGSNQPQHF. The CDR3 coding sequence is TGTGCCAGCTCACCAGCCGGACAGGGAAGCAATCAGCCCCAGCATTTT.

The chain carries TRBV6-5 and TRBJ2-5, with TRBD2 matching over 7 bases. V was pared by 5 bases and J by 0 bases, with 6 bases of the junction left unmatched. Per the germline V gene, CDR1 is MNHEY and CDR2 is SVGAGI. The CDR3 covers 15 residues. Here the CDR3 DNA reads TGTGCCAGCAGTCTCAAGCGGGGTAACCAAGAGACCCAGTACTTC. Protein product: CASSLKRGNQETQYF.

This chain's CDR3 is CASSPPGLAGTYEQYF. The CDR3 nucleotides read TGTGCCAGCTCACCCCCGGGACTAGCGGGAACCTACGAGCAGTACTTC. The chain has TRBV18 and TRBJ2-7; TRBD2 agrees at 13 bases. The germline V gene encodes CDR1 KGHSH and CDR2 LQKENI. There are 16 residues in the CDR3. The trim removed 3 bases at V and 2 bases at J, leaving 4 bases unmatched.

Concerning this clone itself: The same CDR3 can be traced to other DNA sequences in this sample. This sequence joins TRBV5-1 and TRBJ2-6, with D tentatively TRBD1 (5 bases). The V end lost 3 bases, the J end lost 0 bases, and 7 bases lay between the germline ends. The germline V gene has CDR1 SGHRS and CDR2 YFSETQ. The CDR3 extends over 15 amino acids. CDR3 sequence (DNA): TGCGCCAGCAGCTCTACAGGCTCTGGGGCCAACGTCCTGACTTTC. Protein: CASSSTGSGANVLTF.

The chain is built from TRBV5-1 and TRBJ1-4; no reliable D call. V was cut by 6 bases and J by 3 bases, with 12 bases left in between. Germline CDR1 and CDR2: SGHRS and YFSETQ. The CDR3 totals 14 residues. The CDR3 loop is CASKSGEPNEKLFF. In nucleotides, the CDR3 is TGCGCCAGCAAGTCCGGGGAGCCTAATGAAAAACTGTTTTTT.

The sample holds many counts of this clone. The V and J genes are TRBV24-1 and TRBJ1-2, with TRBD1 identical over 8 bases. CDR3 length: 14 residues. V was pared by 4 bases and J by 4 bases, with 4 bases of the junction left unmatched. From germline, CDR1 is KGHDR and CDR2 SFDVKD. Written as DNA, the CDR3 is TGTGCCACCAGTGAGGCAGGGGGCGCCTATGGCTACACCTTC. Translating gives CATSEAGGAYGYTF.

The chain joins TRBV2 to TRBJ1-1; D perhaps matches TRBD1 (5 bases). Trimming shortened V by 7 bases and J by 1 base, and 16 bases separated the two germline ends. CDR1 and CDR2 (germline): SNHLY, FYNNEI. The CDR3 sequence is 15 residues long. The CDR3 here is CASTPTAGGNTEAFF. The CDR3 nucleotides are TGTGCCAGCACCCCGACGGCCGGGGGGAACACTGAAGCTTTCTTT.

This chain links TRBV7-2 with TRBJ2-7, with D hard to call. The CDR3 sequence is 14 residues long. Looked up from germline, CDR1 is SGHTA and CDR2 is FQGNSA. Trimming cost V 3 bases and J 1 base, with 10 bases left between them. The CDR3 DNA sequence: TGTGCCAGCAGCTTCGCCATGGAGTCCTACGAGCAGTACGTC. It yields the protein CASSFAMESYEQYV.

The chain couples TRBV24-1 to TRBJ2-6; 9 bases fit TRBD1. With V trimmed by 4 bases and J by 0 bases, 9 bases remained unmatched. This CDR3 spans 19 amino acids. Germline V CDR1 and CDR2: KGHDR, SFDVKD. The CDR3 DNA reads as TGTGCCACCAGTGACCCCCCCGGGACAGGGCACTCTGGGGCCAACGTCCTGACTTTC. It encodes CATSDPPGTGHSGANVLTF.

The V call is TRBV28, the J call TRBJ1-2, with 8 bases aligning to TRBD1. The V gene end was trimmed by 3 bases and the J gene end by 5 bases; junction bases not matched to a gene: 5. In germline, CDR1 is MDHEN, CDR2 SYDVKM. CDR3 length equals 14 residues. In nucleotides, the CDR3 is TGTGCCAGCAGTTTGGGACAGGCCAAATATGGCTACACCTTC. It encodes CASSLGQAKYGYTF.

This chain joins TRBV7-3 and TRBJ2-1, with 12 bases fitting TRBD2. V lost 0 bases and J lost 6; bases outside the gene matches: 15. The CDR3 contains 20 residues. Germline V gives CDR1 SGHTA, CDR2 FQGTGA. DNA of the CDR3: TGTGCCAGCAGCTTAACACCACTAGCGGGGGGCCGCAACAGGGTCAATGAGCAGTTCTTC. Its translation: CASSLTPLAGGRNRVNEQFF. Full variable domain (missing parts from reference TRBV7-3 and TRBJ2-1): GAGVSQTPSNKVTEKGKYVELRCDPISGHTALYWYRQSLGQGPEFLIYFQGTGAADDSGLPNDRFFAVRPEGSVSTLKIQRTERGDSAVYLCASSLTPLAGGRNRVNEQFFGPGTRLTVL.

In this sample, this clone turned up a few times. The V and J genes are TRBV6-1 and TRBJ2-3; D is ambiguous. The V gene's germline CDR1 is MNHNS and CDR2 SASEGT. Deletions cut 3 bases from V and 2 bases from J, with 12 bases between. This CDR3 is 15 amino acids long. The CDR3 sequence: CASSEKAGNTDTQYF. The CDR3 bases are TGTGCCAGCAGTGAGAAGGCAGGAAACACAGATACGCAGTATTTT.

V gene TRBV27 combines with J gene TRBJ2-2, with 9 bases that match TRBD1. Germline values: CDR1 MNHEY, CDR2 SMNVEV (reference sequence). V was pared by 0 bases and J by 5 bases, with 7 bases of the junction left unmatched. The length of the CDR3 is 17 residues. CDR3 protein: CASSLSSTGGRTGELFF. DNA for the CDR3: TGTGCCAGCAGTTTATCCTCTACAGGGGGCCGAACCGGGGAGCTGTTTTTT.